This TCR beta chain was captured by sequencing in a study of T-cell memory formation after mild COVID-19 (dated by TCRdb to the early 2020s). At the level of the whole study: TCR sequence clusters from the two donors were largely donor specific. T-cell clones expanding and contracting after mild COVID-19 in a couple of donors were tracked by longitudinal TCRalpha and TCRbeta repertoire sequencing. Two young, previously healthy adult volunteers made up the cohort, one male and one female. General study outcomes and caveats: Only two mild cases were covered in the study, and larger cohorts including severe cases with pre-infection samples were considered necessary. The detection of some responding clones in pre-infection memory suggests that pre-existing cross-reactive memory T cells joined the SARS-CoV-2 response. SARS-CoV-2 specificity was not confirmed for the second-wave clones peaking on day 37. From day 15 to 85, contracting clones showed balanced CD4/CD8 phenotypes, whereas a second wave of clones that expanded from day 15 to 37 leaned towards CD4+. Contracting CD4+ clones appeared mostly in the CM and EM memory subsets, whereas CD8+ clones were enriched in EMRA.

Data came from an Illumina NovaSeq 6000. cDNA libraries for TCRalpha and TCRbeta were prepared by 5'RACE using constant-segment primers, with sample barcodes and unique molecular identifiers added. Trizol reagent was used to extract RNA from every sample. Amplification of the libraries took two PCR steps, and the second step added a second sample barcode plus Illumina TruSeq adapters. The libraries were sequenced on an Illumina NovaSeq using 2 x 150 bp paired-end reads. On the study's bioinformatics: With migec v1.2.7, reads were demultiplexed and then collapsed into UMI-guided consensus sequences. Using mixcr v2.1.11, UMI consensuses were aligned to TRA and TRB V and J templates and then assembled into clonotypes. A clonotype was counted as expanded or contracted only when both edgeR and NoisET called the clonotype significant, with the noise models trained on biological replicates. For edgeR calls, a false discovery rate-adjusted p below 0.01 and a log2 fold-change threshold of 1 were applied. As an exploratory analysis of dynamics, PCA with hierarchical clustering was applied to max-normalized trajectories of the 1000 most abundant clonotypes. The CD4 or CD8 phenotype of responding clones was assigned using the separately sequenced CD4+ and CD8+ repertoires. The public reads were run again by TCRdb, first through fastp at Q25 and then through MiXCR, and only productive beta chains were kept. CDR3 protein sequences are deduplicated, and each keeps its most common genes and DNA. Clone size and V and J calls follow TCRdb, not the original study. This sample lists some 290,000 distinct CDR3 sequences; roughly 16% were detected once. The ten largest clones capture approximately 25% of the sample.

Of note for this clonotype: The antigen this receptor binds is unknown. The record has no base qualities; no much larger clone is one base away.

Ficoll-Paque density gradient centrifugation was the method used to isolate PBMCs. The CDR3, from cysteine to phenylalanine, totals 16 residues. Solely the CDR3 DNA is kept, with 48 bases framed from the first base. CDR1 and CDR2, per the germline V gene, are SGDLS and YYNGEE. V and J are truncated by 4 bases and 0 bases respectively, leaving an intervening sequence of 14 bases. Here the chain combines TRBV9 and TRBJ1-3; the D gene is not confidently resolved. This TCR came from a man aged 18 to 29 who had mild COVID-19 (a few samples of this study predate the infection). The sample titles of this study are shuffled in the database, so cell type and time point are left out; the donor was told from shared clones. The sequenced sample consisted of PBMCs or a T cell subset sorted from them (not recorded which). The CDR3 sequence is CASSSRGSNSGNTIYF. In nucleotides, the sequence is TGTGCCAGCAGCTCCCGCGGTTCAAACTCTGGAAACACCATATATTTT.